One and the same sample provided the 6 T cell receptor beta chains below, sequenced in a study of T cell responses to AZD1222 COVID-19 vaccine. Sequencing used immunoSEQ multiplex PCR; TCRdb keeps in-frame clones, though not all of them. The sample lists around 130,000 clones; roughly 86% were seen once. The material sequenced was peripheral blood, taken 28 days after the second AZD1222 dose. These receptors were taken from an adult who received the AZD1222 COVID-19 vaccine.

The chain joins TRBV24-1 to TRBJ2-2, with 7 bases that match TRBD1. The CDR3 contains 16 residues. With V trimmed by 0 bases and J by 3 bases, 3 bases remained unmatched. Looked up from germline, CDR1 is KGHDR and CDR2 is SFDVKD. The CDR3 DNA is TGTGCCACCAGTGATTTGCATACAGGGGACACCGGGGAGCTGTTTTTT. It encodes CATSDLHTGDTGELFF.

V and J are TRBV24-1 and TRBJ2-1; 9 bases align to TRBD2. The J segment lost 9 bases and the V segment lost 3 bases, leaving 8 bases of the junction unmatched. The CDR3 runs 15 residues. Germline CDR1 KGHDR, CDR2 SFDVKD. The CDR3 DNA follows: TGTGCCACCAGTGATCCAGAGACTAGCGGCGGTGAGCAGTTCTTC. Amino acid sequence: CATSDPETSGGEQFF.

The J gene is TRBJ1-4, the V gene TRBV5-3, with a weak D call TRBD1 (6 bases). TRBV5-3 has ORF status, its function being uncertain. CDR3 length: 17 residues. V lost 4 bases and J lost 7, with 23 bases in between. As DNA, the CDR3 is TGTGCCAGAAGCCCTCTGGCGCGGGGCAAAGGGGGTGAAAAACTGTTTTTT. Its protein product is CARSPLARGKGGEKLFF.

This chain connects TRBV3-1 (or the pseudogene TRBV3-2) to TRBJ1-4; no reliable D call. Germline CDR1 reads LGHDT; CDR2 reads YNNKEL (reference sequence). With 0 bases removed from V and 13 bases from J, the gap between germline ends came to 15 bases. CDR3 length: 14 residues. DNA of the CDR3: TGTGCCAGCAGCCAAGACGGACGGGTCCCAATACTGTTTTTT. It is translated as CASSQDGRVPILFF.

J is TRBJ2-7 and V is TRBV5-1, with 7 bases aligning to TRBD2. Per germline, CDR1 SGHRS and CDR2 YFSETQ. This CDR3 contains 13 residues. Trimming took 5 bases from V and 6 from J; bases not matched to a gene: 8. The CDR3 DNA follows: TGCGCCAGCAGACGAGCGGGGTATGGCGAGCAGTACTTC. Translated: CASRRAGYGEQYF.

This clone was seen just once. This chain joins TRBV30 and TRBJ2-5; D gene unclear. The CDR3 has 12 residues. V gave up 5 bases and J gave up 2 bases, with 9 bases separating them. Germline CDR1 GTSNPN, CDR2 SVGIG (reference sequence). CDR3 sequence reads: CAWADNQETQYF. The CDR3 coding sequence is TGTGCCTGGGCTGACAATCAAGAGACCCAGTACTTC.